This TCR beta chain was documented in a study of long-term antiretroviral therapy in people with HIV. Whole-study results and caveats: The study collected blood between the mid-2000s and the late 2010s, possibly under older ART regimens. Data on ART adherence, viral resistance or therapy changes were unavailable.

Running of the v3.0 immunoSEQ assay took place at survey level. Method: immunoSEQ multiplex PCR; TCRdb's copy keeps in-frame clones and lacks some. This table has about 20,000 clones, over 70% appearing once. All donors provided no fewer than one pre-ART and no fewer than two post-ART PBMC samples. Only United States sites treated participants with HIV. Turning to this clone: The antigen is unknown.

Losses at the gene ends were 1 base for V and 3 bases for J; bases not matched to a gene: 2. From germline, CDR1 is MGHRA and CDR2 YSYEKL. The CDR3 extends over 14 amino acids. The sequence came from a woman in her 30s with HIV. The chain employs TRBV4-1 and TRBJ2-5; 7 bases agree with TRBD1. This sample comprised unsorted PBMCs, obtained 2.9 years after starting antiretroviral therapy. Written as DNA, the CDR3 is TGCGCCAGCAGCCAAGGAGACAGGGAAGAGACCCAGTACTTC. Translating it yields CASSQGDREETQYF.